One sample yielded the 6 T cell receptor beta chains listed below, sequenced in a study of cytomegalovirus exposure and HLA in healthy donors. With 60 Vbeta and 13 Jbeta primers, the PCR was carried out. TCRdb keeps only in-frame clones here, not all; method: immunoSEQ multiplex PCR. The repertoire holds 100,000 to 150,000 clones, about 84% seen once, with roughly 1.2% in the top ten. Specimen: PBMCs. Receptor source: a boy aged 5-17 years in good health and CMV-seronegative.

The chain couples TRBV19 to TRBJ2-1; 9 bases line up with TRBD2. The CDR3 totals 16 residues. V was clipped by 4 bases and J by 4 bases; unmatched bases: 8. Germline V gives CDR1 LNHDA, CDR2 SQIVND (reference sequence). CDR3 amino acids: CASSRASAGGYNEQFF. CDR3 in DNA: TGTGCCAGTAGTAGAGCATCAGCGGGAGGTTACAATGAGCAGTTCTTC.

The V gene is TRBV6-5, the J gene TRBJ1-3; D remains ambiguous. CDR3 size: 14 residues. Trimming took 0 bases from V and 4 from J, leaving 7 bases between them. Germline CDR1 reads MNHEY; CDR2 reads SVGAGI. The CDR3, as DNA: TGTGCCAGCAGTTACTCGGGCGTCGGAAACACCATATATTTT. Translating it yields CASSYSGVGNTIYF.

V and J are TRBV10-3 and TRBJ1-1; TRBD1 matches 12 bases. This CDR3 has 14 residues. The germline V gene encodes CDR1 ENHRY and CDR2 SYGVKD. V shed 10 bases and J 10 bases; nucleotides not matched to a gene: 13. The CDR3 bases are TGTGCCACAGACTCCGGGACAGGGGGCTTTGGAGCTTTCTTT. The encoded protein is CATDSGTGGFGAFF.

In regard to this clone: Mismatch with germline at one junction end may stem from a read error. The V call is TRBV7-9, the J call TRBJ2-2; TRBD2 aligns across 8 bases. This CDR3 is 15 amino acids long. Per the germline V gene, CDR1 is SEHNR and CDR2 is FQNEAQ (reference sequence). The CDR3 protein is CASTHGLANTGELFF. The CDR3 region has the DNA TGTGCCAGCACCCATGGACTAGCCAACACCGGAGAGCTGTTTTTT. Combining the CDR3 with reference TRBV7-9 and TRBJ2-2 gives the whole variable domain DTGVSQNPRHKITKRGQNVTFRCDPISEHNRLYWYRQTLGQGPEFLTYFQNEAQLEKSRLLSDRFSAERPKGSFSTLEIQRTEQGDSAMYLCASTHGLANTGELFFGEGSRLTVL.

Remarks on this clone: The germline gene is not matched at one end of the junction; a read error may be the cause. The chain uses TRBV7-2 and TRBJ2-7; 15 bases are shared with TRBD2. Germline V gene data show CDR1 as SGHTA and CDR2 as FQGNSA. CDR3 length equals 15 residues. The CDR3 DNA reads as TGTGCCAGCAGCTCGCGAACCGGGACTAGCGGGAGGCCTTCTTTC. Protein sequence: CASSSRTGTSGRPSF.

The chain carries TRBV10-3 and TRBJ2-6; the match to TRBD1 covers 7 bases. The V and J ends lost 7 bases and 1 base, in that order; junction bases with no gene match: 7. This CDR3 region has 16 residues. Germline loops: CDR1 ENHRY, CDR2 SYGVKD. This CDR3 reads CAIKATGYSGANVLTF. CDR3 nucleotide sequence: TGTGCCATCAAAGCGACAGGGTATTCTGGGGCCAACGTCCTGACTTTC.